Presented here are 9 T cell receptor beta chains from one specimen sequenced in a study of blood T cell repertoires in COVID-19. The table came from immunoSEQ multiplex PCR; TCRdb's copy has only in-frame clones and leaves some out. The sample holds 150,000 to 250,000 clones, roughly 79% seen once. Sample: peripheral blood. The receptor source for this set is a human donor with acute or convalescent COVID-19. The donor label of this sample is uncertain.

The CDR3 nucleotides read TGTGCCACCCAGACAGGGGGGAACACTGAAGCTTTCTTT. Amino acids: CATQTGGNTEAFF. V is TRBV19 and J is TRBJ1-1, with TRBD1 matching 9 bases. There are 13 residues in the CDR3. Germline values: CDR1 LNHDA, CDR2 SQIVND (reference sequence). V dropped 10 bases and J dropped 1; count of bases not matched to a gene: 4.

The genes are TRBV5-4 and TRBJ2-4, with 7 bases aligning to TRBD1. This CDR3 is 15 amino acids long. With V trimmed by 9 bases and J by 3 bases, 12 bases remained unmatched. Germline V gives CDR1 SGHNT, CDR2 YYREEE (reference sequence). In DNA form, the CDR3 reads TGTGCCACGTCAGGGGGTGAAAAGAGCAAAAACATTCAGTACTTC. Encoded protein: CATSGGEKSKNIQYF.

V gene TRBV6-6 combines with J gene TRBJ1-3, with no clear D. Germline V gene data show CDR1 as MNHNY and CDR2 as SVGAGI (reference sequence). V dropped 3 bases and J dropped 4 bases, with 7 bases sitting between them. The CDR3 is made up of 13 amino acids. This CDR3 reads CASSYTSGNTIYF. The CDR3 DNA sequence: TGTGCCAGCAGTTATACTTCGGGAAACACCATATATTTT.

The CDR3 protein is CASSLGMTGAAKNIQYF. DNA for the CDR3: TGTGCCAGCAGCCTGGGAATGACGGGAGCGGCCAAAAACATTCAGTACTTC. The chain links TRBV5-8 to TRBJ2-4, with D perhaps TRBD2 (6 bases). CDR3 length: 17 amino acids. V lost 4 bases, J lost 1 base, and 18 bases lay in between. Germline CDR1 reads SGHTS; CDR2 reads YDEGEE.

The chain has TRBV27 and TRBJ1-1; D not resolved. The CDR3 is 12 residues long. Germline V lookup: CDR1 MNHEY, CDR2 SMNVEV (reference sequence). V dropped 6 bases and J dropped 9 bases, with 14 bases sitting between them. The CDR3 DNA is TGTGCCAGCAGCGTAGGGTACGGGAAAGCTTTCTTT. This codes for CASSVGYGKAFF.

The chain carries TRBV3-1 (or the pseudogene TRBV3-2) and TRBJ2-5, with 9 bases identical to TRBD2. Germline assignment: CDR1 LGHDT and CDR2 YNNKEL (reference sequence). The CDR3 consists of 17 residues. V lost 1 base and J lost 5; bases outside the gene matches: 11. The CDR3 spells CASSQAGGSGRGETQYF. In DNA form, the CDR3 reads TGTGCCAGCAGCCAAGCTGGGGGTAGCGGGAGAGGTGAGACCCAGTACTTC.

The V call is TRBV7-9, the J call TRBJ2-3, with 10 bases that match TRBD2. This CDR3 region has 16 residues. Germline V gene lookup returns CDR1 SEHNR and CDR2 FQNEAQ (reference sequence). J gave up 4 bases and V 5 bases, and 9 bases lay outside the gene matches. The CDR3 DNA follows: TGTGCCAGCAGCCTCATCCTAGCGGGAGTTTCAGATACGCAGTATTTT. Protein sequence: CASSLILAGVSDTQYF.

A single count supports this clone. The chain couples TRBV6-5 to TRBJ2-7; 10 bases map to TRBD1. V was clipped by 6 bases and J by 5 bases; unmatched bases: 7. The CDR3 consists of 14 residues. Germline CDR1 MNHEY, CDR2 SVGAGI. CDR3 sequence (DNA): TGTGCCAGCAGCGGGACAGGGGTAGGGCACGAGCAGTACTTC. The encoded protein is CASSGTGVGHEQYF.

The rearrangement links TRBV6-5 to TRBJ2-3; 9 bases fit TRBD2. CDR3 length: 14 amino acids. The V and J ends lost 8 bases and 1 base, in that order; junction bases with no gene match: 4. The germline V gene has CDR1 MNHEY and CDR2 SVGAGI. CDR3: CASSLAGRTDTQYF. The CDR3 DNA is TGTGCCAGCTCCCTAGCGGGACGCACAGATACGCAGTATTTT.